The next 7 T cell receptor beta chains were all read from a single sample in a study of shared clonotypes between healthy human individuals. Here immunoSEQ multiplex PCR was the method, and the copy in TCRdb shows in-frame clones only, minus some. The sample has roughly 1 million clones; about 77% are singletons. Sequencing was performed on memory CD4+ T cells sorted from blood. Indicated subset: CD45RA-negative fraction. The receptors derive from a man between 18 and 35 years old in good health.

The V call is TRBV28, the J call TRBJ1-2, with D possibly being TRBD1 (6 bases). CDR1 and CDR2 from the germline V gene are MDHEN and SYDVKM. The CDR3 length is 16 residues. The V end was cut by 3 bases, the J end by 7 bases, with 21 bases between. In DNA form, the CDR3 reads TGTGCCAGCAGTTTTTGGGGGGCGGCCTCGTCCGGTGGCTACACCTTC. It codes for CASSFWGAASSGGYTF.

The rearrangement joins TRBV28 to TRBJ1-3; TRBD1 agrees at 8 bases. This CDR3 has 15 amino acids. The germline V gene has CDR1 MDHEN and CDR2 SYDVKM. J was trimmed by 4 bases and V by 2 bases; bases with no gene match: 4. The DNA for the CDR3 is TGTGCCAGCAGTTTACGCCGGACAGGGGGAAACACCATATATTTT. Its translation is CASSLRRTGGNTIYF. The full variable domain, its missing parts supplied by reference TRBV28 and TRBJ1-3, is DVKVTQSSRYLVKRTGEKVFLECVQDMDHENMFWYRQDPGLGLRLIYFSYDVKMKEKGDIPEGYSVSREKKERFSLILESASTNQTSMYLCASSLRRTGGNTIYFGEGSWLTVV.

The sample holds a few counts of this clone. This chain links TRBV7-2 with TRBJ2-1; 10 bases are a match to TRBD2. The CDR3 has 15 amino acids. V was pared by 5 bases and J by 2 bases, with 3 bases of the junction left unmatched. CDR1 is SGHTA and CDR2 is FQGNSA in the germline V gene. CDR3 sequence (DNA): TGTGCCAGCAGCCAGCGGGAGGGCCCCTACAATGAGCAGTTCTTC. Translating it yields CASSQREGPYNEQFF.

The count of this clone is one. At one of its ends the junction is not consistent with the germline gene, which may arise from a read error. The chain links TRBV15 to TRBJ1-4; D remains ambiguous. Looked up from germline, CDR1 is LNHNV and CDR2 is YYDKDF (reference sequence). This CDR3 comprises 16 residues. CDR3 loop: CATSRGAHSTNEKLFF. The DNA of the CDR3 is TGTGCCACCAGCAGGGGAGCCCACTCAACAAATGAAAAACTGTTTTTT. Filled out from reference TRBV15 and TRBJ1-4, the complete variable domain reads DAMVIQNPRYQVTQFGKPVTLSCSQTLNHNVMYWYQQKSSQAPKLLFHYYDKDFNNEADTPDNFQSRRPNTSFCFLDIRSPGLGDTAMYLCATSRGAHSTNEKLFFGSGTQLSVL.

The chain employs TRBV21-1 and TRBJ2-7. TRBV21-1 is reported as a pseudogene. The CDR3 is 15 amino acids. The CDR3 coding sequence is TGTGCCAGCAGCAATACTACTGGGGAATTGACGTTGCAGTACTTC. Encoded protein: CASSNTTGELTLQYF.

CDR3 nucleotide sequence: TGTGCCAGCAGTTTACAGGCCGACTCGAGTGTGCAGTACTTC. Amino acids: CASSLQADSSVQYF. V is TRBV28 and J is TRBJ2-7, with D unclear. Trimming removed 2 bases at V and 9 bases at J, with 17 bases between. The germline V gene has CDR1 MDHEN and CDR2 SYDVKM. There are 14 residues in the CDR3. The full variable domain, in which reference TRBV28 and TRBJ2-7 provide the parts outside the CDR3, is DVKVTQSSRYLVKRTGEKVFLECVQDMDHENMFWYRQDPGLGLRLIYFSYDVKMKEKGDIPEGYSVSREKKERFSLILESASTNQTSMYLCASSLQADSSVQYFGPGTRLTVT.

This clone has more than one count but fewer than ten. The V gene is TRBV18, the J gene TRBJ1-1; the D gene is possibly TRBD1 (5 bases). Germline CDR1 reads KGHSH; CDR2 reads LQKENI. V was pared by 5 bases and J by 0 bases, with 28 bases between. The CDR3 length is 20 residues. The CDR3 sequence is CASSSKVSQRERGLNTEAFF. The DNA of the CDR3 is TGTGCCAGCTCATCTAAAGTTAGTCAGAGGGAACGGGGCTTGAACACTGAAGCTTTCTTT.